Shown below are 15 T cell receptor beta chains from a single sample sequenced in a study of OX40 agonist ivuxolimab in advanced cancers. Receptor libraries were prepared by the immunoSEQ multiplex PCR assay. TCRdb obtained this table from immuneACCESS and retained in-frame rearrangements with V and J assigned. These tables miss some clones; where compared with another copy, unresolved V genes account for less than half of the shortfall, and the remainder is unexplained. The sample has fewer than 40,000 clones on record, more than 60% of them singletons. The leading ten clones occupy approximately 12% of the sample. The input for sequencing was CD4+ or CD8+ T cells sorted from blood, taken in a trial of the OX40 agonist ivuxolimab. Receptors were obtained from an adult with an advanced solid tumor such as melanoma, head and neck, liver or kidney cancer.

The V gene is TRBV9, the J gene TRBJ2-2, with D tentatively TRBD2 (5 bases). The CDR3 sequence is 15 residues long. Trimming cost V 2 bases and J 1 base, with 9 bases left between them. Germline loops: CDR1 SGDLS, CDR2 YYNGEE. CDR3 sequence reads: CASSVLAGNTGELFF. The CDR3, as DNA: TGTGCCAGCAGCGTCCTAGCCGGGAACACCGGGGAGCTGTTTTTT.

This clone has a handful of counts. The chain links TRBV18 to TRBJ1-5; maybe TRBD1 (6 bases). Germline V gives CDR1 KGHSH, CDR2 LQKENI. This CDR3 has 15 amino acids. Trimming removed 4 bases from V and 4 bases from J, with 14 bases in between. The CDR3 DNA reads as TGTGCCAGCTCACGTCTACAGGGTGGAAATCAGCCCCAGCATTTT. Protein product: CASSRLQGGNQPQHF.

The chain combines TRBV6-5 with TRBJ1-2; a possible D gene is TRBD1 (5 bases). V was trimmed by 6 bases and J by 4 bases, leaving 12 bases between them. The CDR3 has 13 amino acids. CDR1 MNHEY and CDR2 SVGAGI come from the germline V gene. CDR3 in DNA: TGTGCCAGCAGCGACGGACAAGTCTATGGCTACACCTTC. Translating gives CASSDGQVYGYTF.

The chain carries TRBV30 and TRBJ1-4, with 8 positions matching TRBD1. The junction had 2 bases not matched to a gene; V was cut back by 0 bases and J by 8 bases. Germline-derived CDR1 and CDR2 are GTSNPN and SVGIG (reference sequence). The CDR3 sequence is 13 residues long. This chain's CDR3 is CAWSVGTGEKLFF. The CDR3 bases are TGTGCCTGGAGTGTGGGGACAGGAGAAAAACTGTTTTTT.

This sequence joins TRBV6-5 and TRBJ2-1; the D call may be TRBD1 or TRBD2 (5 bases each). Germline CDR1 MNHEY, CDR2 SVGAGI. Trimming took 0 bases from V and 9 from J, leaving 15 bases between them. CDR3 length equals 15 residues. CDR3 residues: CASSYSGPGTSEQFF. The DNA for the CDR3 is TGTGCCAGCAGTTACTCCGGGCCGGGGACCAGTGAGCAGTTCTTC.

The rearrangement joins TRBV9 to TRBJ2-5; possibly TRBD2 for D (6 bases). The CDR3 extends over 14 amino acids. Germline CDR1 and CDR2: SGDLS and YYNGEE. V was clipped by 0 bases and J by 4 bases, with 10 bases between them. CDR3 sequence: CASSVGNGGETQYF. The CDR3 DNA is TGTGCCAGCAGCGTAGGAAACGGGGGAGAGACCCAGTACTTC.

The CDR3 is CASSSPGLASDEQYF. Here the CDR3 DNA reads TGCGCCAGCAGCTCGCCGGGACTAGCTTCGGACGAGCAGTACTTC. The chain is built from TRBV5-1 and TRBJ2-7, with TRBD2 identical over 9 bases. This CDR3 region has 15 residues. Germline assignment: CDR1 SGHRS and CDR2 YFSETQ. With 3 bases clipped from V and 5 bases from J, the junction kept 9 bases outside the gene matches.

J is TRBJ1-1 and V is TRBV5-1, with D maybe TRBD1 (5 bases). The CDR3 consists of 15 residues. V lost 0 bases and J lost 0, with 9 bases in between. Germline V gene lookup returns CDR1 SGHRS and CDR2 YFSETQ. Here the CDR3 DNA reads TGCGCCAGCAGCTTGGGACAGACGTTGAACACTGAAGCTTTCTTT. Translating it yields CASSLGQTLNTEAFF.

The chain uses TRBV5-1 and TRBJ1-5; TRBD1 is a possible D gene (6 bases). Germline CDR1 SGHRS, CDR2 YFSETQ. The CDR3 extends over 13 amino acids. V gave up 2 bases and J gave up 5 bases, with 8 bases separating them. DNA for the CDR3: TGCGCCAGCAGCTTTGCAGGGGATCAGCCCCAGCATTTT. Its translation: CASSFAGDQPQHF.

This clone is medium-sized. The rearrangement links TRBV30 to TRBJ2-2; TRBD2 matches 10 bases. Germline trimming cut 1 base from V and 8 bases from J; bases unmatched to any gene: 10. CDR1 and CDR2 from the germline V gene are GTSNPN and SVGIG (reference sequence). The CDR3 has 16 residues. CDR3 sequence (DNA): TGTGCCTGGAGTGCTGGAGCGGGAGGGTATTCGGGGGAGCTGTTTTTT. Translation: CAWSAGAGGYSGELFF.

CDR3 in amino acids: CASRTSGRNTGELFF. The CDR3 DNA follows: TGTGCCAGCAGGACTAGCGGGAGAAACACCGGGGAGCTGTTTTTT. This chain uses TRBV6-5 with TRBJ2-2, with 12 positions matching TRBD2. The CDR3 runs to 15 residues. Germline V CDR1 and CDR2: MNHEY, SVGAGI. With V trimmed by 6 bases and J by 2 bases, 1 base remained unmatched.

The chain employs TRBV27 and TRBJ2-1; 7 nucleotides align to TRBD1. J gave up 0 bases and V 6 bases, and 8 bases lay outside the gene matches. CDR1 is MNHEY and CDR2 is SMNVEV in the germline V gene (reference sequence). The CDR3 has 16 residues. The chain's CDR3 is CASSPRQGSSYNEQFF. The CDR3 DNA follows: TGTGCCAGCAGCCCAAGACAGGGCAGCTCCTACAATGAGCAGTTCTTC.

The chain carries TRBV19 and TRBJ1-3; D unresolved. CDR1 is LNHDA, CDR2 SQIVND, per germline (reference sequence). CDR3 size: 15 residues. Trimming stripped 0 bases from V and 0 bases from J, with 6 bases between. The CDR3 sequence: CASSIEGSSGNTIYF. The CDR3 DNA sequence: TGTGCCAGTAGTATAGAGGGCAGCTCTGGAAACACCATATATTTT.

In this sample, this clone turned up once. The chain employs TRBV12-2 and TRBJ1-2. TRBV12-2 is classified as a pseudogene. The CDR3 is 16 amino acids. DNA for the CDR3: TGTGCAAGTCGCTTAGCGCGGGACACTACTAACTATGGCTACACCTTC. It specifies CASRLARDTTNYGYTF.

The chain uses TRBV29-1 and TRBJ2-5, with 11 bases identical to TRBD1. CDR1 SQVTM and CDR2 ANQGSEA come from the germline V gene. Germline trimming cut 4 bases from V and 7 bases from J; bases unmatched to any gene: 2. The CDR3 is 12 residues long. As DNA, the CDR3 is TGCAGCGTTGTTGGACAGGGGGCGACCCAGTACTTC. Protein product: CSVVGQGATQYF.